This TCR beta chain was retrieved from a study of identical twins. Broader study findings: Insertions ran lower in abundant cord blood beta clonotypes, though not in memory repertoires.

This clonotype was counted a few times. Its antigen is still unknown. This CDR3 has 12 amino acids. Germline V gives CDR1 SGDLS, CDR2 YYNGEE. V was trimmed by 3 bases and J by 7 bases, leaving 8 bases between them. Using its own MiXCR run on the 5' RACE reads, TCRdb lists one record per CDR3 protein. The sample includes hundreds of thousands of distinct CDR3 sequences, about 12% of them seen just once. These data were also filed under a second study, of yellow fever vaccine responses in identical twins.

The sequencing sample was made of CD8+ T cells sorted from blood. The receptor's source is a woman aged 18-35 years in good health. This chain joins TRBV9 and TRBJ2-1; D may be TRBD2 (6 bases). CDR3 nucleotides: TGTGCCAGCAGCGGACTAGTTAATGAGCAGTTCTTC. Translation: CASSGLVNEQFF.